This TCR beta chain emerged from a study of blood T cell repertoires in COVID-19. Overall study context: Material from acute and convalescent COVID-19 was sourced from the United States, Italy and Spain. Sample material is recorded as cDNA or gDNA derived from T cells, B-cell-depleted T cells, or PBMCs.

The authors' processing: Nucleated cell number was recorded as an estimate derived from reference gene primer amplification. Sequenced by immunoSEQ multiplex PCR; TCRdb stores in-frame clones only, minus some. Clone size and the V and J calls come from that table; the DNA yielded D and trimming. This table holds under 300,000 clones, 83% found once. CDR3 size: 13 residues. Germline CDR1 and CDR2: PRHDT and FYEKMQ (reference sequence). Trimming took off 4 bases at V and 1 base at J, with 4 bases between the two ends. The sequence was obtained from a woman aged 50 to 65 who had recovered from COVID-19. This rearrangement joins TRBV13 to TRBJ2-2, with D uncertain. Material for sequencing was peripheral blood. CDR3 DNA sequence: TGTGCCAGCAGCTCCGGGAACACCGGGGAGCTGTTTTTT. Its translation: CASSSGNTGELFF.